The 21 T cell receptor beta chains reported below all come from one sample, sequenced in a study of T cell clonality in common variable immunodeficiency. Clones were sequenced by immunoSEQ multiplex PCR, and TCRdb holds only the in-frame ones, with some missing. Found here are some 28,000 clones, no singletons; the ten largest cover about 13%. Source material: peripheral blood mononuclear cells. Receptor source: a person aged 18 to 75 in good health.

This clone showed up many times. The read halts 3 residues ahead of the CDR3 end, with the missing end drawn from the germline J gene. The chain has TRBV19 and TRBJ2-7; 9 positions match TRBD1. Germline CDR1 and CDR2: LNHDA and SQIVND (reference sequence). CDR3 length: 15 residues. The J segment lost 3 bases and the V segment lost 9 bases, leaving 12 bases of the junction unmatched. This chain's CDR3 is CARVGKGQGFYEQYF. The DNA read from the CDR3 is TGTGCCAGGGTGGGTAAGGGACAGGGATTCTACGAG.

This clone was recorded many times. The read stops 3 residues short of the end of the CDR3; the missing end is completed from the germline J gene. V gene TRBV5-1 combines with J gene TRBJ2-5; D possibly corresponds to TRBD2 (6 bases). Germline V gives CDR1 SGHRS, CDR2 YFSETQ. Trimming pared 2 bases from V and 2 bases from J, leaving 16 bases between. The CDR3 spans 16 residues. The sequenced CDR3 bases are TGCGCCAGCAGCTTCAAAGGGCGGGAAGAACAAGAGACC. Translation: CASSFKGREEQET. The complete CDR3 sequence is CASSFKGREEQETQYF.

Ten or more counts support this clone. The read falls 3 residues short of the CDR3 end, and the missing part is taken from the germline J gene. The rearrangement links TRBV18 to TRBJ1-4; D uncertain. CDR3 length equals 14 residues. Trimming pared 6 bases from V and 0 bases from J, leaving 8 bases between. In germline, CDR1 is KGHSH, CDR2 LQKENI. The CDR3 DNA, read in part, is TGTGCCAGCTCCCACAATCCAACTAATGAAAAA. Translating gives CASSHNPTNEK. The whole CDR3 reads CASSHNPTNEKLFF.

This clone was observed many times. The read terminates 3 residues before the CDR3 end, so the remaining end is supplied by the germline J gene. V is TRBV5-1 and J is TRBJ1-1, with 8 bases aligning to TRBD1. V dropped 4 bases and J dropped 1; count of bases not matched to a gene: 3. This CDR3 has 14 amino acids. Germline lookup yields CDR1 SGHRS and CDR2 YFSETQ. CDR3 DNA, as far as it was read: TGCGCCAGCAGCCAGGACAGGGCGAACACTGAA. As protein: CASSQDRANTE. The complete CDR3 protein is CASSQDRANTEAFF.

In its sample, this clone was seen many times. CDR3 sequence reads: CSAPDPRLVFEQYF. The CDR3 DNA, read in part, is TGCAGTGCTCCAGACCCCCGACTAGTATTCGAG. The chain has TRBV20-1 and TRBJ2-7, with D perhaps TRBD2 (6 bases). The read terminates 3 residues before the CDR3 end, so the remaining end is supplied by the germline J gene. Looked up from germline, CDR1 is DFQATT and CDR2 is SNEGSKA (reference sequence). V was shortened by 5 bases and J by 6 bases, with 20 bases between the two germline ends. There are 14 residues in the CDR3.

This clone was observed at least ten times. The CDR3 goes on 3 residues after the read ends, and that part is filled in from the germline J gene. V is TRBV4-1 and J is TRBJ1-2; the D gene is possibly TRBD1 (5 bases). With 4 bases removed from V and 6 bases from J, the gap between germline ends came to 15 bases. The CDR3 consists of 14 residues. The germline V gene encodes CDR1 MGHRA and CDR2 YSYEKL. The covered CDR3 bases are TGCGCCAGCAGCCCACCCGGCGGGGGGAATGGC. Its translation: CASSPPGGGNG. In full, the CDR3 reads CASSPPGGGNGYTF.

In its sample, this clone was seen many times. Compared with germline, one end of the junction differs, possibly owing to a read error. Sequencing ends 3 residues short of the CDR3 end; the germline J gene provides the rest. The rearrangement joins TRBV4-2 to TRBJ2-4; 7 nucleotides match TRBD1. The length of the CDR3 is 15 residues. CDR1 is LGHNA, CDR2 YNFKEQ, per germline. The CDR3 bases that were read are TGCGCCAGCAGCCAGGGGACAGTAGCCAAAAACATT. As protein: CASSQGTVAKNI. The entire CDR3 reads CASSQGTVAKNIQYF.

This clone was counted at least ten times. The missing CDR3 end, 3 residues past where the read stops, is filled in from the germline J gene. The rearrangement joins TRBV5-1 to TRBJ1-2; unclear D gene. Germline V gives CDR1 SGHRS, CDR2 YFSETQ. Trimming removed 0 bases from V and 7 bases from J, with 19 bases in between. The CDR3 consists of 16 residues. CDR3 residues: CASSLDSGSFPVGYTF. The CDR3 bases that were read are TGCGCCAGCAGCTTGGACTCCGGGTCATTCCCTGTTGGC.

Comment on this clone: The observed sequence ends 3 residues before the CDR3 terminus, with the missing tail filled in from the germline J gene. The V gene is TRBV6-1, the J gene TRBJ1-2, with 12 positions matching TRBD1. Germline V gives CDR1 MNHNS, CDR2 SASEGT. The CDR3 is 14 amino acids. The CDR3 sequence is CASSADGTGGGYTF. The CDR3 DNA, read in part, is TGTGCCAGCAGTGCCGACGGGACAGGGGGCGGC.

Many counts were recorded for this clone. The sequence runs out 3 residues before the end of the CDR3; the remainder is reconstructed from the germline J gene. The chain couples TRBV20-1 to TRBJ2-7, with D perhaps TRBD2 (6 bases). This CDR3 has 15 amino acids. Germline V gene data show CDR1 as DFQATT and CDR2 as SNEGSKA (reference sequence). Trimming shortened V by 1 base and J by 3 bases, and 16 bases separated the two germline ends. The DNA read from the CDR3 is TGCAGTGCTAGAGTTGGGACTTCTAAGAGCTACGAG. Residues: CSARVGTSKSYE. The complete CDR3 reads CSARVGTSKSYEQYF.

Details on this clone: Coverage ceases 3 residues before the CDR3 finishes, and the germline J gene fills in the end. V and J are TRBV2 and TRBJ2-7; 11 bases match TRBD1. The germline gives CDR1 SNHLY, CDR2 FYNNEI. V lost 6 bases to trimming and J lost 6 bases; unmatched junction nucleotides: 7. This CDR3 is built from 14 residues. This CDR3 reads CASRNTGTGGEQYF. Partial CDR3 DNA: TGTGCCAGCAGGAACACCGGGACAGGGGGCGAG. The variable domain in full, with the rest retrieved from reference TRBV2 and TRBJ2-7, is EPEVTQTPSHQVTQMGQEVILRCVPISNHLYFYWYRQILGQKVEFLVSFYNNEISEKSEIFDDQFSVERPDGSNFTLKIRSTKLEDSAMYFCASRNTGTGGEQYFGPGTRLTVT.

This clone was seen repeatedly, ten times or more. The CDR3 end falls 3 residues outside the read, so it is completed with the germline J gene. The chain has TRBV6-1 and TRBJ2-5; TRBD1 aligns across 9 bases. The CDR3 covers 14 residues. Losses at the gene ends were 3 bases for V and 5 bases for J; bases not matched to a gene: 4. Germline V CDR1 and CDR2: MNHNS, SASEGT. This CDR3 reads CASSDTGGLETQYF. The CDR3 bases that were read are TGTGCCAGCAGTGATACAGGGGGCTTGGAGACC.

The sample holds many counts of this clone. The sequenced fragment ends 3 residues before the CDR3 boundary, so the rest is inferred from the germline J gene. The chain recombines TRBV5-1 with TRBJ2-7; 8 bases match TRBD2. After removal of 4 bases from V and 1 base from J, the junction contained 16 bases not matched to a gene. The germline gives CDR1 SGHRS, CDR2 YFSETQ. The CDR3 is made up of 18 amino acids. Partial CDR3 DNA: TGCGCCAGCAGCGAGGGGCCCGCGGGGGGCTCCCTTTCCTACGAG. This translates into CASSEGPAGGSLSYE. The entire CDR3 protein is CASSEGPAGGSLSYEQYF.

This clone was picked up many times. The part of the CDR3 DNA that was read is TGCAGCGCCCGAACACAGGTGCTGGGGGAAAAA. The encoded protein is CSARTQVLGEK. The whole CDR3 is CSARTQVLGEKLFF. The chain couples TRBV29-1 to TRBJ1-4; TRBD1 might be the D (5 bases). The sequence runs out 3 residues before the end of the CDR3; the remainder is reconstructed from the germline J gene. The CDR3 loop spans 14 amino acids. The germline gives CDR1 SQVTM, CDR2 ANQGSEA. V lost 7 bases and J 8 bases, leaving 20 bases between the germline ends.

This clone has at least ten counts. The missing CDR3 end, 3 residues past where the read stops, is filled in from the germline J gene. This chain uses TRBV20-1 with TRBJ2-7; no definite D call. The CDR3 runs 14 residues. Germline CDR1 DFQATT, CDR2 SNEGSKA (reference sequence). The V gene lost 0 bases and the J gene lost 2 bases, with 11 bases spanning the gap. The CDR3 protein is CSARDRPSAYEQYF. The covered CDR3 bases are TGCAGTGCTAGAGACAGGCCCTCGGCCTACGAG.

This clone was counted many times. Read data end 3 residues before the CDR3 end; the end is taken from the germline J gene. The chain carries TRBV10-3 and TRBJ2-6; D call uncertain. The CDR3 has 15 amino acids. Germline assignment: CDR1 ENHRY and CDR2 SYGVKD. V was shortened by 2 bases and J by 2 bases, with 7 bases between the two germline ends. Partial CDR3 DNA: TGTGCCATCAGTGAGATTTCCGCTGGGGCCAACGTC. Translation gives CAISEISAGANV. The entire CDR3 reads CAISEISAGANVLTF.

This clone was counted many times. The DNA ends 3 residues before the CDR3 does, and the rest of the CDR3 is filled in from the germline J gene. The V and J genes are TRBV12-3 or TRBV12-4 and TRBJ2-2, with 8 bases aligning to TRBD1. The CDR3 covers 16 residues. Trimming at V came to 2 bases and at J to 0 bases, leaving 2 bases not matched to a gene. Partial CDR3 DNA: TGTGCCAGCAGTTTAAACAGGGGGGCGAACACCGGGGAG. It codes for CASSLNRGANTGE. The entire CDR3 is CASSLNRGANTGELFF.

This clone has a count of ten or more. The CDR3 is cut off 3 residues early in the read; its end comes from the germline J gene. J is TRBJ2-5 and V is TRBV12-3 or TRBV12-4; 7 positions agree with TRBD2. This CDR3 has 16 residues. V gave up 4 bases and J gave up 2 bases; unmatched junction bases: 10. Partial CDR3 DNA: TGTGCCAGCAGTTCCACTACTAGCGCACAACAAGAGACC. Its translation is CASSSTTSAQQET. The entire CDR3 sequence reads CASSSTTSAQQETQYF.

This clone was found a few times. Sequence at one end of the junction differs from germline and may be a read error. The read ends 3 residues before the CDR3 terminus; that terminus is restored from the germline J gene. The V call is TRBV11-3, the J call TRBJ1-5; D unresolved. This CDR3 spans 14 amino acids. CDR1 is SGHNT and CDR2 is YENEEA in the germline V gene. The CDR3 spells CASRLTGKDQPQHF. Incomplete CDR3 DNA: TGTGCCAGCCGCTTGACGGGGAAGGATCAGCCC.

This clone was detected ten times or more. The read is 3 residues too short to cover the CDR3 end, so that end is filled in from the germline J gene. The chain combines TRBV30 with TRBJ2-5, with D possibly TRBD2 on 6 matching bases. CDR3 length: 14 amino acids. The V end was cut by 6 bases, the J end by 2 bases, with 16 bases between. In germline, CDR1 is GTSNPN, CDR2 SVGIG (reference sequence). Incomplete CDR3 DNA: TGTGCCTGCCTCGCACCCCGGGGGCAAGAGACC. It translates to CACLAPRGQET. The whole CDR3 protein is CACLAPRGQETQYF.

This clone was seen ten or more times. The CDR3 goes on 3 residues after the read ends, and that part is filled in from the germline J gene. The chain joins TRBV19 to TRBJ2-2; TRBD2 agrees at 8 bases. V shed 3 bases, J shed 8 bases, and the junction held 14 bases outside the gene matches. The CDR3 is 17 amino acids. Per germline, CDR1 LNHDA and CDR2 SQIVND (reference sequence). CDR3 DNA (partial): TGTGCCAGTAGTATCCTCCTCGGGATGGGACTAGAGGGGGAG. This encodes CASSILLGMGLEGE. The whole CDR3 sequence is CASSILLGMGLEGELFF.